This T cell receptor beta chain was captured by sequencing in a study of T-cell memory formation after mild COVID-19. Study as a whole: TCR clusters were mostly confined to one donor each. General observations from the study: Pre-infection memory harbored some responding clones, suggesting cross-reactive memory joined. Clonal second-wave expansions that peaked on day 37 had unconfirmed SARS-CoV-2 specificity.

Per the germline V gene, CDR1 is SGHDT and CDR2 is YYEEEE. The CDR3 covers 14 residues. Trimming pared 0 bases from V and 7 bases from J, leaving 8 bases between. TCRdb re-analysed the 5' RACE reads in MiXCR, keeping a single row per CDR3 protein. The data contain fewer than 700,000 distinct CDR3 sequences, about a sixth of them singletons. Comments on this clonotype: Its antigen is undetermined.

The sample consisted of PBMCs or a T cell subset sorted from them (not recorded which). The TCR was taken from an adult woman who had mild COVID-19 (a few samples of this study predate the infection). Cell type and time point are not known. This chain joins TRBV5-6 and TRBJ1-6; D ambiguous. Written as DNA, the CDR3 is TGTGCCAGCAGCTTGGCCGACGGGAATTCACCCCTCCACTTT. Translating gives CASSLADGNSPLHF. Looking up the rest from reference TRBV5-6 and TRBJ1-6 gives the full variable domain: DAGVTQSPTHLIKTRGQQVTLRCSPKSGHDTVSWYQQALGQGPQFIFQYYEEEERQRGNFPDRFSGHQFPNYSSELNVNALLLGDSALYLCASSLADGNSPLHFGNGTRLTVT.